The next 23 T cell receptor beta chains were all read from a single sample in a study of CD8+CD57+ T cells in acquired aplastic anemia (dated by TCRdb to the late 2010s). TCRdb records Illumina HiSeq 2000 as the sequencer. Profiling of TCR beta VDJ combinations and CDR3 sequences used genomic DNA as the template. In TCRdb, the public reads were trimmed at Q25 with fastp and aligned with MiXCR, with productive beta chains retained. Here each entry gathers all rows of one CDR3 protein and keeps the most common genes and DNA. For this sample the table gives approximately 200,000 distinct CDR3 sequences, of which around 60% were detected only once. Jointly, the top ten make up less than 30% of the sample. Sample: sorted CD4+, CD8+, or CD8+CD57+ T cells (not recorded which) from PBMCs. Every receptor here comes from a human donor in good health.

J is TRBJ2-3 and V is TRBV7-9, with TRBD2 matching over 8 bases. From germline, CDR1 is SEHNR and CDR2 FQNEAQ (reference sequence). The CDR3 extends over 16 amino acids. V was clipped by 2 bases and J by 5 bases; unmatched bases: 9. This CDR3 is CASSLQGAGVLDTQYF. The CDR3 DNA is TGTGCCAGCAGCTTACAGGGAGCGGGGGTCCTAGATACGCAGTATTTT.

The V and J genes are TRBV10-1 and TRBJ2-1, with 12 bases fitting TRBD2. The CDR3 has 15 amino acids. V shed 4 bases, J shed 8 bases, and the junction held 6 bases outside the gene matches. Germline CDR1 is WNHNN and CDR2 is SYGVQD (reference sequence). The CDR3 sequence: CASSGGLAGRDEQFF. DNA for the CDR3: TGCGCCAGCAGTGGCGGACTAGCGGGAAGGGATGAGCAGTTCTTC.

DNA of the CDR3: TGCAGCGTTGCCATCAGGGGAATTCAGAACACTGAAGCTTTCTTT. The encoded protein is CSVAIRGIQNTEAFF. The chain is built from TRBV29-1 and TRBJ1-1; tentative D call: TRBD1 (6 bases). Per germline, CDR1 SQVTM and CDR2 ANQGSEA. This CDR3 is 15 amino acids long. The V end was cut by 4 bases, the J end by 1 base, with 16 bases between.

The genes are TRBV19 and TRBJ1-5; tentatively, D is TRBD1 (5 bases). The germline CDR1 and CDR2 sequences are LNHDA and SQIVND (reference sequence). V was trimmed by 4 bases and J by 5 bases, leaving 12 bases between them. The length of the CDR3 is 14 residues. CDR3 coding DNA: TGTGCCAGTAGTAATTCGGGGCAATATCAGCCCCAGCATTTT. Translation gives CASSNSGQYQPQHF.

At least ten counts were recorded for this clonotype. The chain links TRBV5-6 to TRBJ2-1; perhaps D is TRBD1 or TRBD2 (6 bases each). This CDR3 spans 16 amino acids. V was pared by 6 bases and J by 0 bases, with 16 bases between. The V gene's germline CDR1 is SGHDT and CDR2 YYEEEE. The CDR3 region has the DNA TGTGCCAGCAATTTCGGGGGCCGTTTCTCCTACAATGAGCAGTTCTTC. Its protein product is CASNFGGRFSYNEQFF.

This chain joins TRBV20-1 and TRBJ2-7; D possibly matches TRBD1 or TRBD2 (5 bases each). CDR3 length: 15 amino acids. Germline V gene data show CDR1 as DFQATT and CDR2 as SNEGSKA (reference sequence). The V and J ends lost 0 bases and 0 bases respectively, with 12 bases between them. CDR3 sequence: CSARDLRGSSYEQYF. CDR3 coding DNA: TGCAGTGCTAGAGATCTGAGGGGTAGCTCCTACGAGCAGTACTTC.

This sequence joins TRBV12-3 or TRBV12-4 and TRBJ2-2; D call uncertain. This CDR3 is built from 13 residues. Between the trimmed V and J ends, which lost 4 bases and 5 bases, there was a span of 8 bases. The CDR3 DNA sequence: TGTGCCAGCAGTTGGGTGTTGACCGGGGAGCTGTTTTTT. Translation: CASSWVLTGELFF.

The CDR3 DNA is TGCGCCAGCAGCCAAGAAAGGGCAGGGAGCGAGCAGTACTTC. This codes for CASSQERAGSEQYF. The chain carries TRBV4-1 and TRBJ2-7; D tentatively fits TRBD1 or TRBD2 (5 bases each). From germline, CDR1 is MGHRA and CDR2 YSYEKL. The germline V and J ends were trimmed by 0 bases and 6 bases, with 12 bases remaining between them. The CDR3 is 14 residues long.

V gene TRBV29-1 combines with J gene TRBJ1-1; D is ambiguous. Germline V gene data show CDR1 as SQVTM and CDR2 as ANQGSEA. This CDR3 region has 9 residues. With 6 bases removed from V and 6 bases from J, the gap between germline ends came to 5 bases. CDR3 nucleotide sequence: TGCAGCGTGGGCGCTGAAGCTTTCTTT. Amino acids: CSVGAEAFF. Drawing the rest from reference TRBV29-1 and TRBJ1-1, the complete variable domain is SAVISQKPSRDICQRGTSLTIQCQVDSQVTMMFWYRQQPGQSLTLIATANQGSEATYESGFVIDKFPISRPNLTFSTLTVSNMSPEDSSIYLCSVGAEAFFGQGTRLTVV.

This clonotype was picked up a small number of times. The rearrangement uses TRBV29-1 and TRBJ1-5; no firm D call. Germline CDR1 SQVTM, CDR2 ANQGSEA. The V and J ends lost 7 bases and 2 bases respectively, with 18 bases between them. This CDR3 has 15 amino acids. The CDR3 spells CSAAEGLLGNQPQHF. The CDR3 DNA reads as TGCAGCGCCGCCGAGGGCCTCCTGGGCAATCAGCCCCAGCATTTT.

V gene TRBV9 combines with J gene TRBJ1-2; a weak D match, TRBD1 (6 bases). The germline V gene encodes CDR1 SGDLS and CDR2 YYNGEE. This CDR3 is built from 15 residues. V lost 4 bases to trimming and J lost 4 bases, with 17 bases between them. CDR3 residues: CASSRTSTGRYGYTF. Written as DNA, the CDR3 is TGTGCCAGCAGCCGAACTTCGACAGGTCGCTATGGCTACACCTTC.

The CDR3 DNA sequence: TGTGCCACCTCCGGACCGAACTATGGCTACACCTTC. Protein product: CATSGPNYGYTF. The J gene is TRBJ1-2, the V gene TRBV24-1; D gene unclear. The V and J ends lost 9 bases and 2 bases respectively, with 9 bases between them. This CDR3 has 12 amino acids. Germline loops: CDR1 KGHDR, CDR2 SFDVKD.

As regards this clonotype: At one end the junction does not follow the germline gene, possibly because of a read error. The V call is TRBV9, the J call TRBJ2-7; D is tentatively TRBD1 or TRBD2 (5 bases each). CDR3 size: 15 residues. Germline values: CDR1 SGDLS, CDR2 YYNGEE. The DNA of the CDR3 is TGCGCCAGCAGCGCCGAAGGGACCCTCTCCTACGAGCAGTACTTC. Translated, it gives CASSAEGTLSYEQYF.

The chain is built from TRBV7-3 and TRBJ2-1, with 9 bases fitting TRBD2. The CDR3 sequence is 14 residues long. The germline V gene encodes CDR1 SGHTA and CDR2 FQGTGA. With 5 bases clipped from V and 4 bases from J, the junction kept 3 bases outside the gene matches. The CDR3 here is CASSRTSDYNEQFF. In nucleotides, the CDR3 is TGTGCCAGCAGCCGGACTAGCGATTACAATGAGCAGTTCTTC.

CDR3 nucleotides: TGTGCCAGCAGCCAAGATTCCGGGCGGGGGTCCGATACGCAGTATTTT. The encoded protein is CASSQDSGRGSDTQYF. The V gene is TRBV14, the J gene TRBJ2-3; the match to TRBD2 covers 7 bases. CDR1 and CDR2 (germline): SGHDN, FVKESK. The CDR3 runs 16 residues. The trim removed 0 bases at V and 6 bases at J, leaving 9 bases unmatched.

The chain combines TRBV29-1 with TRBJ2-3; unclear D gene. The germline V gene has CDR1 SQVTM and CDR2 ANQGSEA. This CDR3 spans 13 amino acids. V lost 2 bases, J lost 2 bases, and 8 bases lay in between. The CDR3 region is CSVELGNTDTQYF. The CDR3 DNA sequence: TGCAGCGTTGAACTGGGGAACACAGATACGCAGTATTTT.

The CDR3 sequence: CASRMWGPDSPLHF. CDR3 coding DNA: TGTGCCAGCAGGATGTGGGGTCCGGATTCACCCCTCCACTTT. The chain recombines TRBV2 with TRBJ1-6; D gene unclear. V lost 6 bases and J 8 bases, leaving 14 bases between the germline ends. This CDR3 has 14 residues. Per germline, CDR1 SNHLY and CDR2 FYNNEI.

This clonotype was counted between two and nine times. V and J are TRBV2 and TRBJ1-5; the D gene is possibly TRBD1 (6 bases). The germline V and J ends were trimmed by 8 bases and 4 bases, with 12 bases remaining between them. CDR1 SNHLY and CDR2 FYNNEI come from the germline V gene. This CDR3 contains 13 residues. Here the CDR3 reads CASRTVGNQPQHF. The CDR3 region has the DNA TGTGCCAGCCGGACAGTAGGGAATCAGCCCCAGCATTTT.

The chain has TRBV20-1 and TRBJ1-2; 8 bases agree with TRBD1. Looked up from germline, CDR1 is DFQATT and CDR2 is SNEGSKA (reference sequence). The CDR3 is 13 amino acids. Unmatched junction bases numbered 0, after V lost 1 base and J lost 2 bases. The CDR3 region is CSARAGGNYGYTF. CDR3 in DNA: TGCAGTGCTAGAGCAGGGGGCAACTATGGCTACACCTTC.

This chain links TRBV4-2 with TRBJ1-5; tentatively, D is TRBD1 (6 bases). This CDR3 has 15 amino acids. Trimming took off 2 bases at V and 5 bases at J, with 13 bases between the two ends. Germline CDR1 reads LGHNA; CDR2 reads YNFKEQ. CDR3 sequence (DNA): TGTGCCAGCAGCCAAATCGCACAGGGCGATCAGCCCCAGCATTTT. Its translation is CASSQIAQGDQPQHF.

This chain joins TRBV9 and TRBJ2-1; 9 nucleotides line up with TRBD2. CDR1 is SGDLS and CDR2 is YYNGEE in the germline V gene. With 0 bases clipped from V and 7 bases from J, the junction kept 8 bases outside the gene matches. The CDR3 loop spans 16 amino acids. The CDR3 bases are TGTGCCAGCAGCGTAGGAGGCGGGGGGGTATCTAATGAGCAGTTCTTC. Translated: CASSVGGGGVSNEQFF.

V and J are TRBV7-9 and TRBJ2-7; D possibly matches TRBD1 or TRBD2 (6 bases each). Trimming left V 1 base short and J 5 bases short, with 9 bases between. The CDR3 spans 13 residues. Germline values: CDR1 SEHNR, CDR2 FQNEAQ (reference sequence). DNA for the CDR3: TGTGCCAGCAGCTTAGGGGGGGCACACGAGCAGTACTTC. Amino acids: CASSLGGAHEQYF.

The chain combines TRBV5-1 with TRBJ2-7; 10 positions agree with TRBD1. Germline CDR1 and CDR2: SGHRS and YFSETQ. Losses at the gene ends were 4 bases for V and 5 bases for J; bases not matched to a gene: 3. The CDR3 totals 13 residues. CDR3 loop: CASSGTGDHEQYF. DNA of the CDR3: TGCGCCAGCAGCGGGACAGGGGACCACGAGCAGTACTTC.